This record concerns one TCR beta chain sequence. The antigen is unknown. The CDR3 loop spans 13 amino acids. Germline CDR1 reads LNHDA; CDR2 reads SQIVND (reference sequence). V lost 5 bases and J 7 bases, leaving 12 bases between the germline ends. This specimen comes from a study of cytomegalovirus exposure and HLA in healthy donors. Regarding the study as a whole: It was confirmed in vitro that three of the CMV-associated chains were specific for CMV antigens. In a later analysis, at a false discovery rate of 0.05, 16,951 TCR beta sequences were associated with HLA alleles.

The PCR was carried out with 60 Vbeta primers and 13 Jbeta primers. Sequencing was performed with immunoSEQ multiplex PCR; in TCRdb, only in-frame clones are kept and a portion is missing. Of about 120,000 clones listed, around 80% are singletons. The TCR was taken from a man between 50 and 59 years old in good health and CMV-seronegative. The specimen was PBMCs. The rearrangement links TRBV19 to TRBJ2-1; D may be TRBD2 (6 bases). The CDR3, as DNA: TGTGCCAGTAGTCAGACCGGGGGTAATGAGCAGTTCTTC. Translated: CASSQTGGNEQFF.